The entry below gives a single T cell receptor beta chain sequence along with its context. Its antigen is undetermined. Germline CDR1 is SEHNR and CDR2 is FQNEAQ (reference sequence). Trimming removed 1 base at V and 1 base at J, with 7 bases between. This CDR3 is built from 14 residues. The sample belongs to a study of STAT5B mutations in CD4+ large granular lymphocyte leukemia. Background on the study: The CDR3 'QG' motif was associated with a particular HLA allele among healthy donors. The study, taken as a whole, reports: Without putative leukemic clones, patient CD4-sorted repertoires remained more clonal than healthy CD4+ repertoires. TRBV06-family usage was enriched in top patient clones (8/27) versus controls (2/35).

Repertoires were generated with immunoSEQ multiplex PCR, while TCRdb's copy carries only in-frame clones and drops some. This sample has some 34,000 clones, with 76% found just once. V gene TRBV7-9 combines with J gene TRBJ2-5; D ambiguous. This clonotype originated in a human donor in good health. The sample comprised CD4+ T cells from blood buffy coats. DNA for the CDR3: TGTGCCAGCAGCTTAGTTGGTAGCCAAGAGACCCAGTACTTC. Its protein is CASSLVGSQETQYF.